The 10 T cell receptor beta chains listed next were all sequenced from one sample in a study of early T cells in non-severe SARS-CoV-2 infection. TCRdb redid the calling of the 5' RACE reads with MiXCR, one entry per CDR3 protein. The sample lists around 64,000 distinct CDR3 sequences, 11% occurring once. The specimen comprised whole blood, sampled at baseline. All receptors come from an adult who was a healthcare worker with PCR-confirmed SARS-CoV-2 infection or an uninfected control (not recorded which).

This clonotype was recorded at least ten times. The V gene is TRBV7-3, the J gene TRBJ1-1, with TRBD1 as a possible D gene (5 bases). The length of the CDR3 is 17 residues. Germline V lookup: CDR1 SGHTA, CDR2 FQGTGA. Deletions cut 0 bases from V and 1 base from J, with 15 bases between. The chain's CDR3 is CASSLTRGPITNTEAFF. Here the CDR3 DNA reads TGTGCCAGCAGCTTAACAAGGGGTCCCATCACGAACACTGAAGCTTTCTTT.

J is TRBJ2-7 and V is TRBV6-6, with D perhaps matching TRBD1 (6 bases). The V and J ends lost 5 bases and 2 bases respectively, with 7 bases between them. There are 12 residues in the CDR3. Germline V gene lookup returns CDR1 MNHNY and CDR2 SVGAGI (reference sequence). DNA of the CDR3: TGTGCCAGCAGTAGGGGGACCTACGAGCAGTACTTC. It codes for CASSRGTYEQYF.

This chain's CDR3 is CSGTWGLAGGSDTQYF. DNA for the CDR3: TGCAGCGGCACGTGGGGACTAGCGGGGGGCTCAGATACGCAGTATTTT. The rearrangement uses TRBV29-1 and TRBJ2-3; 15 nucleotides match TRBD2. With V trimmed by 7 bases and J by 4 bases, 9 bases remained unmatched. The CDR3 totals 16 residues. CDR1 SQVTM and CDR2 ANQGSEA come from the germline V gene.

This clonotype was recorded many times. The chain joins TRBV10-1 to TRBJ2-3, with 8 bases that match TRBD2. Germline CDR1 WNHNN, CDR2 SYGVQD (reference sequence). The CDR3 extends over 13 amino acids. V lost 5 bases to trimming and J lost 9 bases; unmatched junction nucleotides: 7. CDR3 amino acids: CASSPMRGDTQYF. CDR3 nucleotide sequence: TGCGCCAGCAGTCCAATGCGGGGGGACACGCAGTATTTT.

This clonotype has only a few counts. For the CDR3, the DNA is TGCAGCGTTGTGAGGGCTAGCTCTTACGAGCAGTACTTC. Amino acids: CSVVRASSYEQYF. V is TRBV29-1 and J is TRBJ2-7, with D maybe TRBD2 (5 bases). V was clipped by 4 bases and J by 4 bases, with 14 bases between them. The germline gives CDR1 SQVTM, CDR2 ANQGSEA. CDR3 length: 13 amino acids.

The chain links TRBV30 to TRBJ2-3; 12 bases agree with TRBD2. The CDR3 loop spans 17 amino acids. V was clipped by 3 bases and J by 3 bases; unmatched bases: 10. CDR1 GTSNPN and CDR2 SVGIG come from the germline V gene (reference sequence). The CDR3 region has the DNA TGTGCCTGGAGCATAGGGCTAGCGGGAGGGAGAACAGATACGCAGTATTTT. Translating it yields CAWSIGLAGGRTDTQYF.

This clonotype occurred a few times. The rearrangement uses TRBV27 and TRBJ2-1, with a tentative D call TRBD1 (5 bases). Trimming removed 5 bases at V and 10 bases at J, with 15 bases between. Germline assignment: CDR1 MNHEY and CDR2 SMNVEV (reference sequence). This CDR3 has 13 amino acids. CDR3 nucleotide sequence: TGTGCCAGCAGTCCGACAGAGTTTGGGGAGCAGTTCTTC. Residues: CASSPTEFGEQFF.

This chain connects TRBV3-1 to TRBJ2-5; D ambiguous. The CDR3 is made up of 11 amino acids. Germline CDR1 reads LGHDT; CDR2 reads YNNKEL (reference sequence). V dropped 3 bases and J dropped 6 bases, with 5 bases sitting between them. CDR3 coding DNA: TGTGCCAGCAGCCACTTGCAGACCCAGTACTTC. It yields the protein CASSHLQTQYF.

At least ten counts were recorded for this clonotype. This chain connects TRBV6-1 to TRBJ1-5, with D unresolved. The germline CDR1 and CDR2 sequences are MNHNS and SASEGT. V was trimmed by 6 bases and J by 1 base, leaving 4 bases between them. The CDR3 has 12 residues. In DNA, the CDR3 is TGTGCCAGCAGACAGAGCAATCAGCCCCAGCATTTT. It codes for CASRQSNQPQHF.

This clonotype was recorded at least ten times. The J gene is TRBJ2-7, the V gene TRBV11-2; D is undetermined. Germline values: CDR1 SGHAT, CDR2 FQNNGV. V was pared by 3 bases and J by 7 bases, with 10 bases between. The CDR3 is 12 residues long. The CDR3 nucleotides read TGTGCCAGCAGCTTGGGTCGGATAGAGCAGTACTTC. It specifies CASSLGRIEQYF.